Below are 9 T cell receptor beta chains sequenced from a single sample in a study of Graves' ophthalmopathy and Graves' hyperthyroidism. TCR beta CDR3 amplification used RNA transcripts. First-round RT-PCR employed HTBI primers, with a second-round multiplex PCR after it. MiXCR, run by TCRdb on the multiplex PCR reads, gives a single entry per CDR3 protein. The sample has over a million distinct CDR3 sequences, approximately 35% seen once. The sequenced sample was peripheral blood or thyroid tissue (not recorded which). The receptors derive from an adult man with Graves' hyperthyroidism.

The table lists this clonotype with a few counts. Written as DNA, the CDR3 is TGTGCCAGCAGCTTGGCCGAGGGATACTCTGGAAACACCATATATTTT. Residues: CASSLAEGYSGNTIYF. The V call is TRBV5-5, the J call TRBJ1-3, with D uncertain. The CDR3 sequence is 16 residues long. Per germline, CDR1 SGHKS and CDR2 YYEKEE (reference sequence). The V and J ends lost 0 bases and 0 bases respectively, with 10 bases between them.

The chain has TRBV12-3 or TRBV12-4 and TRBJ1-2; D is possibly TRBD1 (6 bases). Deletions cut 8 bases from V and 3 bases from J, with 16 bases between. The CDR3 covers 14 residues. The CDR3 loop is CASRLGGRDYGYTF. As DNA, the CDR3 is TGTGCCAGCCGCTTAGGGGGTCGGGACTATGGCTACACCTTC.

The rearrangement joins TRBV12-3 or TRBV12-4 to TRBJ2-5; 11 bases map to TRBD2. V trimming: 5 bases; J trimming: 4 bases; junction bases outside the gene matches: 6. This CDR3 comprises 15 residues. The CDR3 sequence: CASSPLAGGSETQYF. CDR3 bases: TGTGCCAGCAGTCCCCTAGCGGGAGGATCAGAGACCCAGTACTTC.

The chain combines TRBV5-6 with TRBJ1-2; TRBD1 matches 8 bases. V lost 0 bases and J lost 4; bases outside the gene matches: 5. CDR3 size: 15 residues. Germline CDR1 SGHDT, CDR2 YYEEEE. CDR3 residues: CASSLGTGSGYGYTF. DNA for the CDR3: TGTGCCAGCAGCTTGGGGACAGGGTCCGGCTATGGCTACACCTTC.

The genes are TRBV9 and TRBJ1-5; D ambiguous. This CDR3 is 14 amino acids long. Trimming left V 0 bases short and J 11 bases short, with 15 bases between. The germline CDR1 and CDR2 sequences are SGDLS and YYNGEE. Here the CDR3 DNA reads TGTGCCAGCAGCGTAGCTAGGAGTGGGGAGACCCAGCATTTT. Its translation: CASSVARSGETQHF.

As to this clonotype: Just one base apart from a much larger clone, this may be a read error. The chain combines TRBV7-2 with TRBJ1-2; D remains unclear. This CDR3 has 14 amino acids. Germline CDR1 SGHTA, CDR2 FQGNSA. Trimming took 1 base from V and 7 from J, leaving 13 bases between them. CDR3 sequence (DNA): TGTACCAGCAGCTTAGTAGGAAGATCGAGTGGCTACACCTTC. Amino acid sequence: CTSSLVGRSSGYTF.

This clonotype was counted between two and nine times. The J gene is TRBJ2-2, the V gene TRBV28; unclear D gene. Trimming removed 2 bases at V and 5 bases at J, with 6 bases between. This CDR3 spans 13 amino acids. Germline V gene lookup returns CDR1 MDHEN and CDR2 SYDVKM. CDR3 DNA sequence: TGTGCCAGCAGTTTAAGACAAACCGGGGAGCTGTTTTTT. Protein: CASSLRQTGELFF.

This clonotype occurred many times. The V gene is TRBV7-2, the J gene TRBJ1-6; D remains ambiguous. CDR1 SGHTA and CDR2 FQGNSA come from the germline V gene. Deletions cut 1 base from V and 5 bases from J, with 6 bases between. The CDR3 runs to 14 residues. CDR3 sequence reads: CASSLGADNSPLHF. CDR3 bases: TGTGCCAGCAGCTTAGGGGCAGATAATTCACCCCTCCACTTT.

This clonotype was found many times. The CDR3 DNA follows: TGTGCCATCAGTGTACAGGGGACTTCACCCCTCCACTTT. This sequence encodes CAISVQGTSPLHF. The V and J genes are TRBV10-3 and TRBJ1-6; 7 positions agree with TRBD1. The CDR3 length is 13 residues. Germline CDR1 reads ENHRY; CDR2 reads SYGVKD. J was trimmed by 9 bases and V by 4 bases; bases with no gene match: 3.